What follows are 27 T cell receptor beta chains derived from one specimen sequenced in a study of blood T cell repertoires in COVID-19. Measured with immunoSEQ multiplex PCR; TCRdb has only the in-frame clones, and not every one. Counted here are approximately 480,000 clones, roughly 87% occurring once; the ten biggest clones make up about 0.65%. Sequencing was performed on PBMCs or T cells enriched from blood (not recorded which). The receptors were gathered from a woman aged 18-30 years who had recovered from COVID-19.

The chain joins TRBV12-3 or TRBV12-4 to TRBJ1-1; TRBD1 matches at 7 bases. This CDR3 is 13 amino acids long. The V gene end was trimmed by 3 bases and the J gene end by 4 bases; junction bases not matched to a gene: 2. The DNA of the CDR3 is TGTGCCAGCAGTTTCCCAGGGGGCACTGAAGCTTTCTTT. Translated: CASSFPGGTEAFF.

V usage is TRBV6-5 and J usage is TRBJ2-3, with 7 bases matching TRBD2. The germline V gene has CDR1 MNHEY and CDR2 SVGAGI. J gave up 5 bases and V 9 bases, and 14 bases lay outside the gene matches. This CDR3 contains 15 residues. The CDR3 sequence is CASRTGAGEGDTQYF. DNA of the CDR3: TGTGCCAGTCGTACCGGGGCGGGGGAGGGAGATACGCAGTATTTT.

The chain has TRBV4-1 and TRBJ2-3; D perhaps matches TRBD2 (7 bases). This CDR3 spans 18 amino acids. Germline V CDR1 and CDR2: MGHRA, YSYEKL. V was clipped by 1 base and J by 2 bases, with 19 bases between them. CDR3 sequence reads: CASSQGTLAGAITDTQYF. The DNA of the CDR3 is TGCGCCAGCAGCCAAGGGACTCTGGCGGGGGCCATCACAGATACGCAGTATTTT.

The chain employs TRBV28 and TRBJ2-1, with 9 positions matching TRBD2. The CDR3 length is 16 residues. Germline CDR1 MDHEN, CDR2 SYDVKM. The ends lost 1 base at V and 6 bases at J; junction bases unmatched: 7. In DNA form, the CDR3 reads TGTGCCAGCAGTTTATTAGTGGCGGGGGGGGTCAATGAGCAGTTCTTC. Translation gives CASSLLVAGGVNEQFF.

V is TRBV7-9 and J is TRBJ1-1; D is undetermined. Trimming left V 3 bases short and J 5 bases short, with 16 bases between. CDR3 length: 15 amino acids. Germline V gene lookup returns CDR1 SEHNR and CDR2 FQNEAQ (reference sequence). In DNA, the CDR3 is TGTGCCAGCAGCTTGTATTCGGGTAGAGGGACTGAAGCTTTCTTT. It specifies CASSLYSGRGTEAFF.

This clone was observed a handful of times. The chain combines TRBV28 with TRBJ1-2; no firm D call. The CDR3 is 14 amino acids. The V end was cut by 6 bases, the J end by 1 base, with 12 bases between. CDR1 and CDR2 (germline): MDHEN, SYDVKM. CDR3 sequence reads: CASRLSDYNYGYTF. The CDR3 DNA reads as TGTGCCAGCAGACTTTCGGACTATAACTATGGCTACACCTTC.

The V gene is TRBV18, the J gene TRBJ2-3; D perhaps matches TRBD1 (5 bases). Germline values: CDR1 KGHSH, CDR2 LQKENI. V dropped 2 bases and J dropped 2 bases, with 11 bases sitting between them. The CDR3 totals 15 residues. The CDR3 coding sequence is TGTGCCAGCTCACCAGGTCAGGGCCTCACAGATACGCAGTATTTT. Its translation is CASSPGQGLTDTQYF.

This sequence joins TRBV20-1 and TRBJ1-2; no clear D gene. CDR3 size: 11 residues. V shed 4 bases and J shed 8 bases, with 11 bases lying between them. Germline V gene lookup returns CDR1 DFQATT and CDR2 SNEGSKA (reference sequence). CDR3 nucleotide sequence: TGCAGTGCTACCCCTGAGCGCGGCTACACCTTC. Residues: CSATPERGYTF.

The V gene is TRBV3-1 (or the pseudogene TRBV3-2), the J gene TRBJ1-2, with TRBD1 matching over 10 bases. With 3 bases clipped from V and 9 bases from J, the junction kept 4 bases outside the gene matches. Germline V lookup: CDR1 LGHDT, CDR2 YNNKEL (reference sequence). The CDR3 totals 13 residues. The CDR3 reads CASSQQDRGSYTF. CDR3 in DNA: TGTGCCAGCAGCCAGCAGGACAGGGGGAGCTACACCTTC.

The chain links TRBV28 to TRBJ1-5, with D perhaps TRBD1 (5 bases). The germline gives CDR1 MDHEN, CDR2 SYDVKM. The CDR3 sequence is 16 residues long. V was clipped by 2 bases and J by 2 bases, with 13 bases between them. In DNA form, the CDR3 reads TGTGCCAGCAGTTTACATCGGGGAGGGGGCAATCAGCCCCAGCATTTT. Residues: CASSLHRGGGNQPQHF.

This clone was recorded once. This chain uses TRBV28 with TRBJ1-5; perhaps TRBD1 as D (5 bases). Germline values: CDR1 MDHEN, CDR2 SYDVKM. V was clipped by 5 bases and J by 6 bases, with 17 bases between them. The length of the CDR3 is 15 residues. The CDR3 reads CASSSVGQGGQPQHF. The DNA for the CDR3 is TGTGCCAGCAGTAGTGTCGGGCAGGGAGGTCAGCCCCAGCATTTT.

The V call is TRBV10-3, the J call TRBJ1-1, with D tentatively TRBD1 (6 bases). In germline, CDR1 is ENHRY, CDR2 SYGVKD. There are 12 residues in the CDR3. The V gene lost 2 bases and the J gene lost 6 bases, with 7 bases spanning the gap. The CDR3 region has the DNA TGTGCCATCAGTGAGGGGACACCTGAAGCTTTCTTT. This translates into CAISEGTPEAFF.

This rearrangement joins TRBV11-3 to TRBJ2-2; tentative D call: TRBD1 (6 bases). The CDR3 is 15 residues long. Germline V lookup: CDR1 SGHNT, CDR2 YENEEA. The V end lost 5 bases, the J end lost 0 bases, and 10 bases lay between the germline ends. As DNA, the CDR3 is TGTGCCAGCAGCCTGGACAGCGCGAACACCGGGGAGCTGTTTTTT. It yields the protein CASSLDSANTGELFF. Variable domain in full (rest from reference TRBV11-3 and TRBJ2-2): EAGVVQSPRYKIIEKKQPVAFWCNPISGHNTLYWYLQNLGQGPELLIRYENEEAVDDSQLPKDRFSAERLKGVDSTLKIQPAELGDSAVYLCASSLDSANTGELFFGEGSRLTVL.

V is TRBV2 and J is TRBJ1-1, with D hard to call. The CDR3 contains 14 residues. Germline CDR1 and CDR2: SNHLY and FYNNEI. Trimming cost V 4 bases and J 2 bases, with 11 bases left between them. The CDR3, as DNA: TGTGCCAGCAGTGTCGTCAGATATAACACTGAAGCTTTCTTT. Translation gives CASSVVRYNTEAFF.

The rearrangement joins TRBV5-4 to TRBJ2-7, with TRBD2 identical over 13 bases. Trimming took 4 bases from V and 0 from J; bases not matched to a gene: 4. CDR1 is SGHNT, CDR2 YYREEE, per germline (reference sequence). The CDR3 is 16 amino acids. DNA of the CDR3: TGTGCCAGCAGCCTAGGGACTAGCGGGGCCTCCTACGAGCAGTACTTC. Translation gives CASSLGTSGASYEQYF.

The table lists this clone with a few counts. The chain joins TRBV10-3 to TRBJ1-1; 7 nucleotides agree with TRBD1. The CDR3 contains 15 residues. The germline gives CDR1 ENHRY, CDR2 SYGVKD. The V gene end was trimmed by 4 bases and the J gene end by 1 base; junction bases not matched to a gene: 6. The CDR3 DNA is TGTGCCATCAGTGTAGACAGGGAGGCGAACACTGAAGCTTTCTTT. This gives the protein CAISVDREANTEAFF.

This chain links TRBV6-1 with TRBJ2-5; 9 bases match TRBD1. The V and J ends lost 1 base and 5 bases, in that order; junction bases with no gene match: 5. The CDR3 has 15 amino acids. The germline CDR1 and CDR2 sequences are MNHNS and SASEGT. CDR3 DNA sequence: TGTGCCAGCAGTGAAGGCGGGGACAGGGTTGAGACCCAGTACTTC. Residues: CASSEGGDRVETQYF.

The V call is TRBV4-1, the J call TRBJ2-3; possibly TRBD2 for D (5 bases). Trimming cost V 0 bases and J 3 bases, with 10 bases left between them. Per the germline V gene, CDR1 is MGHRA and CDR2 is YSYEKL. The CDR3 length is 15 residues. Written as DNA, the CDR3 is TGCGCCAGCAGCCAAGAGTCGGTAGCGACAGATACGCAGTATTTT. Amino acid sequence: CASSQESVATDTQYF.

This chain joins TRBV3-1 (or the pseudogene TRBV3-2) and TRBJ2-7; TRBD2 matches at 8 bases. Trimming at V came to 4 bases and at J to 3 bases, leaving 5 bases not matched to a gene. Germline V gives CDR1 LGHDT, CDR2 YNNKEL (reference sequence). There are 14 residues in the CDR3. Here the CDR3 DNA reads TGTGCCAGCAGCCCCGGAAGCGGGGGCTACGAGCAGTACTTC. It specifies CASSPGSGGYEQYF.

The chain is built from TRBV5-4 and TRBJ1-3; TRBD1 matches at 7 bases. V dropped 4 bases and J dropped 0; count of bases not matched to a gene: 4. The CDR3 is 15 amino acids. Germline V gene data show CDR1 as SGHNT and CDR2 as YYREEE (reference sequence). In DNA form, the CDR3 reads TGTGCCAGCAGCCCGGACAGGTCCTCTGGAAACACCATATATTTT. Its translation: CASSPDRSSGNTIYF.

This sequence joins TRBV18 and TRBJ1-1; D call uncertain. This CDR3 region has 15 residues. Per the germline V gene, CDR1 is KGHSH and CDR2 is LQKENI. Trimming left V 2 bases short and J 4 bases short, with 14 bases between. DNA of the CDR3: TGTGCCAGCTCACCATCTGAGGTACCCATCACTGAAGCTTTCTTT. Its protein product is CASSPSEVPITEAFF.

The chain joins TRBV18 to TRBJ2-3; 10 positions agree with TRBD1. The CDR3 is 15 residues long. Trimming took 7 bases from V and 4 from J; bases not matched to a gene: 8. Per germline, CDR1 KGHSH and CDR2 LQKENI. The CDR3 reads CASLDRGSLSDTQYF. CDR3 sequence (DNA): TGTGCCAGCTTGGACAGGGGGAGTTTGTCAGATACGCAGTATTTT. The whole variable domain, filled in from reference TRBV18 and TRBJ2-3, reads NAGVMQNPRHLVRRRGQEARLRCSPMKGHSHVYWYRQLPEEGLKFMVYLQKENIIDESGMPKERFSAEFPKEGPSILRIQQVVRGDSAAYFCASLDRGSLSDTQYFGPGTRLTVL.

CDR3 region: CASALLGRGTEAFF. CDR3 in DNA: TGTGCCAGCGCCCTACTTGGGAGAGGCACTGAAGCTTTCTTT. J is TRBJ1-1 and V is TRBV27; D is ambiguous. The CDR3 extends over 14 amino acids. Germline V CDR1 and CDR2: MNHEY, SMNVEV (reference sequence). Between the trimmed V and J ends, which lost 8 bases and 4 bases, there was a span of 17 bases.

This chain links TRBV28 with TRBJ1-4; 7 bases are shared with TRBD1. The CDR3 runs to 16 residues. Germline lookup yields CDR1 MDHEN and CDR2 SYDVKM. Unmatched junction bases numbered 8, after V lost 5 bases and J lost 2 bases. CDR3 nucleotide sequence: TGTGCCAGCAGTATGCATCAGGGGGTCACTAATGAAAAACTGTTTTTT. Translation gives CASSMHQGVTNEKLFF.

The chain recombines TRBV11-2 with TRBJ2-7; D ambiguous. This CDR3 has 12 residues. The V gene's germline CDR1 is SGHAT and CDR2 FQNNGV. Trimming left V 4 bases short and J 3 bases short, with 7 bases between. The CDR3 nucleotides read TGTGCCAGCAGCTACAGAGACTACGAGCAGTACTTC. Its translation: CASSYRDYEQYF.

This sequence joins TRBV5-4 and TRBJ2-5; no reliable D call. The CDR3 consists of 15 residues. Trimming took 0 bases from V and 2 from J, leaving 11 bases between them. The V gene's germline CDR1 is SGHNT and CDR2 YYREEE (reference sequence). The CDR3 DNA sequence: TGTGCCAGCAGCTTGGGCCTAAGGAGTCAAGAGACCCAGTACTTC. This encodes CASSLGLRSQETQYF.

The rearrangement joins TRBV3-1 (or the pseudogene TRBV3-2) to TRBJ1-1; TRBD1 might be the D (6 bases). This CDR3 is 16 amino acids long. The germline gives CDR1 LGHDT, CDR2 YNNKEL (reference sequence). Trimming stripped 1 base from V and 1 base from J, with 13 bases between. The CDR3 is CASSQGYRTANTEAFF. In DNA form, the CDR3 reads TGTGCCAGCAGCCAAGGATATCGGACAGCGAACACTGAAGCTTTCTTT.